These 32 T cell receptor beta chains came from one sample sequenced in a study of post-analysis software for immune sequencing data. Their cognate antigens are unknown. Libraries were made from TCR beta cDNA, and they carried unique molecular identifiers. TCRdb called the PCR reads again in MiXCR, with one record for every CDR3 protein. The sample lists around 770,000 distinct CDR3 sequences; about half were seen once. Study outcomes and limitations: Four to six TRBV segments appeared more often in patients than in controls, and TRBV5-6, TRBV5-1 and TRBV20-1 were among these.

The material sequenced was blood. These receptors came from a girl between 10 and 17 years old with multiple sclerosis.

The chain uses TRBV5-1 and TRBJ2-7, with TRBD1 as a possible D gene (5 bases). With 6 bases removed from V and 4 bases from J, the gap between germline ends came to 14 bases. The CDR3 has 13 amino acids. Germline V lookup: CDR1 SGHRS, CDR2 YFSETQ. CDR3 sequence reads: CASTPGMGYEQYF. The DNA for the CDR3 is TGCGCCAGCACTCCAGGGATGGGGTACGAGCAGTACTTC.

The chain has TRBV2 and TRBJ2-7, with TRBD2 identical over 8 bases. Germline V gene lookup returns CDR1 SNHLY and CDR2 FYNNEI. The CDR3 covers 12 residues. J was trimmed by 3 bases and V by 10 bases; bases with no gene match: 5. The CDR3 protein is CAMSGSVYEQYF. CDR3 DNA: TGTGCCATGAGCGGGAGCGTCTACGAGCAGTACTTC. Full variable domain (rest looked up from reference TRBV2 and TRBJ2-7): EPEVTQTPSHQVTQMGQEVILRCVPISNHLYFYWYRQILGQKVEFLVSFYNNEISEKSEIFDDQFSVERPDGSNFTLKIRSTKLEDSAMYFCAMSGSVYEQYFGPGTRLTVT.

This clonotype was seen a few times. J is TRBJ2-5 and V is TRBV10-3, with a tentative D call TRBD2 (6 bases). Per germline, CDR1 ENHRY and CDR2 SYGVKD. Trimming cost V 3 bases and J 5 bases, with 10 bases left between them. The CDR3 is made up of 13 amino acids. The CDR3 coding sequence is TGTGCCATCAGTGAACTGAGCGGGGAGACCCAGTACTTC. This encodes CAISELSGETQYF.

This chain connects TRBV28 to TRBJ2-7; D may be TRBD1 or TRBD2 (6 bases each). Per the germline V gene, CDR1 is MDHEN and CDR2 is SYDVKM. The CDR3 contains 17 residues. V lost 4 bases and J 7 bases, leaving 26 bases between the germline ends. The CDR3: CASSSTVDGYEGGEQYF. The CDR3 nucleotides are TGTGCCAGCAGTTCCACGGTAGACGGATACGAGGGGGGAGAGCAGTACTTC.

This clonotype was observed a single time. The chain couples TRBV9 to TRBJ2-5; D might be TRBD1 (6 bases). The DNA matches TRBJ2-7 better at its end, which makes the J call doubtful. The CDR3 length is 14 residues. Germline V lookup: CDR1 SGDLS, CDR2 YYNGEE. In DNA, the CDR3 is TGTGCCAGCAGCAAAGAGGGGGATACGTCCGAGCAGTACTTC. Translating it yields CASSKEGDTSEQYF.

The chain recombines TRBV20-1 with TRBJ2-1; D is possibly TRBD1 (6 bases). The CDR3 contains 11 residues. The V gene's germline CDR1 is DFQATT and CDR2 SNEGSKA (reference sequence). V lost 4 bases, J lost 10 bases, and 11 bases lay in between. CDR3 nucleotide sequence: TGCAGTGCTACCTACAGGGCCGAGCAGTTCTTC. It codes for CSATYRAEQFF.

This clonotype was observed a few times. V is TRBV6-5 and J is TRBJ1-2, with 9 bases lining up with TRBD1. The V gene end was trimmed by 10 bases and the J gene end by 2 bases; junction bases not matched to a gene: 5. Germline loops: CDR1 MNHEY, CDR2 SVGAGI. This CDR3 comprises 13 residues. The CDR3 region is CAIRTGVNYGYTF. In nucleotides, the CDR3 is TGTGCCATCAGGACAGGGGTAAACTATGGCTACACCTTC.

This clonotype turned up a few times. J is TRBJ1-1 and V is TRBV6-5, with D maybe TRBD1 (5 bases). Germline CDR1 reads MNHEY; CDR2 reads SVGAGI. Trimming removed 0 bases from V and 2 bases from J, with 10 bases in between. The length of the CDR3 is 15 residues. The CDR3 bases are TGTGCCAGCAGTTACTCGCAGGGAACAAACACTGAAGCTTTCTTT. Encoded protein: CASSYSQGTNTEAFF.

V is TRBV29-1 and J is TRBJ1-1; 10 nucleotides line up with TRBD1. V shed 6 bases and J 11 bases; nucleotides not matched to a gene: 15. The V gene's germline CDR1 is SQVTM and CDR2 ANQGSEA. The CDR3 runs 14 residues. The CDR3 bases are TGCAGCGTGCTACCGGGACAGGGGAAATTCGAGGCTTTCTTT. Translating it yields CSVLPGQGKFEAFF. Complete variable domain (other parts from reference TRBV29-1 and TRBJ1-1): SAVISQKPSRDICQRGTSLTIQCQVDSQVTMMFWYRQQPGQSLTLIATANQGSEATYESGFVIDKFPISRPNLTFSTLTVSNMSPEDSSIYLCSVLPGQGKFEAFFGQGTRLTVV.

The chain employs TRBV7-2 and TRBJ2-7; D gene uncertain. This CDR3 is built from 13 residues. Per germline, CDR1 SGHTA and CDR2 FQGNSA. Between the trimmed V and J ends, which lost 5 bases and 2 bases, there was a span of 10 bases. The CDR3 loop reads CASSRTTPYEQYF. The CDR3 region has the DNA TGTGCCAGCAGCCGCACTACTCCCTACGAGCAGTACTTC.

About this clonotype itself: At one of its ends the junction is not consistent with the germline gene, which may arise from a read error. The rearrangement links TRBV7-9 to TRBJ2-5, with D maybe TRBD2 (6 bases). The CDR3 is 14 amino acids. CDR1 is SEHNR, CDR2 FQNEAQ, per germline (reference sequence). The CDR3 DNA is TGTGTCAGCAGCTTAACGGCGGGGAAAGAGACCCAGTACTTC. It encodes CVSSLTAGKETQYF.

The chain recombines TRBV7-9 with TRBJ2-7, with 7 bases identical to TRBD2. Losses at the gene ends were 1 base for V and 0 bases for J; bases not matched to a gene: 6. The CDR3 spans 16 residues. Germline CDR1 and CDR2: SEHNR and FQNEAQ (reference sequence). This chain's CDR3 is CASSLVAGVGSYEQYF. The CDR3 bases are TGTGCCAGCAGCTTAGTGGCGGGAGTGGGCTCCTACGAGCAGTACTTC.

This clonotype was seen a few times. The chain is built from TRBV30 and TRBJ2-1; D may be TRBD1 (5 bases). V lost 2 bases and J lost 6, with 14 bases in between. CDR3 size: 14 residues. The germline gives CDR1 GTSNPN, CDR2 SVGIG (reference sequence). The DNA of the CDR3 is TGTGCCTGGAGTATCGGGTCAGGGTTCAATGAGCAGTTCTTC. Its protein product is CAWSIGSGFNEQFF.

CDR3 protein: CASSPAGTRDPNEQFF. The CDR3 nucleotides read TGTGCCAGCAGCCCCGCCGGGACTAGGGACCCTAATGAGCAGTTCTTC. V usage is TRBV4-2 and J usage is TRBJ2-1, with 8 bases aligning to TRBD2. Germline assignment: CDR1 LGHNA and CDR2 YNFKEQ. Trimming removed 4 bases from V and 7 bases from J; junction bases left unmatched: 12. The CDR3 length is 16 residues.

This clonotype was seen a handful of times. CDR3 sequence reads: CASSPPNTYEQYF. CDR3 DNA: TGTGCCAGCAGCCCCCCTAACACCTACGAGCAGTACTTC. The chain combines TRBV7-2 with TRBJ2-7, with no clear D. Trimming pared 5 bases from V and 2 bases from J, leaving 10 bases between. In germline, CDR1 is SGHTA, CDR2 FQGNSA. The length of the CDR3 is 13 residues.

The chain is built from TRBV4-3 and TRBJ2-1; D remains unclear. This CDR3 has 15 amino acids. Germline CDR1 LGHNA, CDR2 YSLEER. V was pared by 0 bases and J by 8 bases, with 14 bases between. The CDR3 spells CASSQESAVLDEQFF. CDR3 nucleotide sequence: TGCGCCAGCAGCCAAGAGAGTGCAGTGCTCGATGAGCAGTTCTTC.

The J gene is TRBJ2-7, the V gene TRBV7-3, with D perhaps TRBD1 or TRBD2 (5 bases each). Germline CDR1 is SGHTA and CDR2 is FQGTGA. The CDR3 length is 17 residues. V dropped 5 bases and J dropped 4 bases, with 24 bases sitting between them. For the CDR3, the DNA is TGTGCCAGCAGCCTCCCCACACCTCCGGGGCCCTTTTACGAGCAGTACTTC. Its translation is CASSLPTPPGPFYEQYF. Full variable domain (remainder filled in from reference TRBV7-3 and TRBJ2-7): GAGVSQTPSNKVTEKGKYVELRCDPISGHTALYWYRQSLGQGPEFLIYFQGTGAADDSGLPNDRFFAVRPEGSVSTLKIQRTERGDSAVYLCASSLPTPPGPFYEQYFGPGTRLTVT.

This rearrangement joins TRBV3-1 to TRBJ2-7; 10 bases map to TRBD2. The CDR3 is 14 amino acids. J gave up 7 bases and V 5 bases, and 8 bases lay outside the gene matches. The germline CDR1 and CDR2 sequences are LGHDT and YNNKEL (reference sequence). CDR3 nucleotides: TGTGCCAGCAGCTTAAGCGGGAGGGTAGAGGAGCAGTACTTC. This sequence encodes CASSLSGRVEEQYF.

This clonotype was seen a handful of times. The J gene is TRBJ2-7, the V gene TRBV6-6; possible D gene TRBD2, 5 bases. V lost 6 bases and J 2 bases, leaving 20 bases between the germline ends. The CDR3 totals 16 residues. Germline lookup yields CDR1 MNHNY and CDR2 SVGAGI (reference sequence). CDR3 DNA sequence: TGTGCCAGCAGACGGGGATCGGGGATCGCCGCCTACGAGCAGTACTTC. Its translation: CASRRGSGIAAYEQYF.

A few counts support this clonotype. The chain joins TRBV7-8 to TRBJ2-1; a possible D gene is TRBD1 (6 bases). Trimming removed 1 base at V and 3 bases at J, with 13 bases between. CDR1 is SGHVS, CDR2 FQNEAQ, per germline. The CDR3 extends over 16 amino acids. The CDR3 DNA follows: TGTGCCAGCAGCTTAGAGTTAGGGGGTTTCTACAATGAGCAGTTCTTC. Translating gives CASSLELGGFYNEQFF.

CDR3 sequence (DNA): TGTGCCAGCAGCCAAGAGGGGCGGGTTAGCTCCTACAATGAGCAGTTCTTC. It codes for CASSQEGRVSSYNEQFF. The chain employs TRBV3-1 and TRBJ2-1; D is possibly TRBD1 or TRBD2 (5 bases each). The germline CDR1 and CDR2 sequences are LGHDT and YNNKEL (reference sequence). The CDR3 extends over 17 amino acids. The ends were cut back, 0 bases at V and 0 bases at J, with 12 bases in the middle.

This chain uses TRBV6-1 with TRBJ2-3; D is undetermined. CDR1 is MNHNS, CDR2 SASEGT, per germline. The V gene lost 4 bases and the J gene lost 0 bases, with 2 bases spanning the gap. This CDR3 region has 12 residues. The CDR3 sequence is CASSGSTDTQYF. In DNA form, the CDR3 reads TGTGCCAGCAGTGGAAGCACAGATACGCAGTATTTT.

This clonotype has more than one count but fewer than ten. The chain uses TRBV29-1 and TRBJ2-7; D is perhaps TRBD1 or TRBD2 (5 bases each). Germline V gene data show CDR1 as SQVTM and CDR2 as ANQGSEA. The V gene lost 7 bases and the J gene lost 2 bases, with 12 bases spanning the gap. This CDR3 has 12 residues. The CDR3 coding sequence is TGCAGCGCTGTTGGGGGTGCCTACGAGCAGTACTTC. Encoded protein: CSAVGGAYEQYF.

This clonotype has a single count. This sequence joins TRBV29-1 and TRBJ1-4; tentative D call: TRBD1 (6 bases). The V and J ends lost 7 bases and 5 bases respectively, with 23 bases between them. The CDR3 is 16 amino acids. CDR1 and CDR2 (germline): SQVTM, ANQGSEA. CDR3 nucleotide sequence: TGCAGCGCACGGACAGCCATGGGTCGACCAAATGAAAAACTGTTTTTT. Translating gives CSARTAMGRPNEKLFF.

The chain combines TRBV29-1 with TRBJ2-3; weak D call: TRBD2 (6 bases). The length of the CDR3 is 13 residues. Looked up from germline, CDR1 is SQVTM and CDR2 is ANQGSEA. V was pared by 6 bases and J by 5 bases, with 15 bases between. The CDR3 sequence: CSVGLSWGDTQYF. In DNA, the CDR3 is TGCAGCGTCGGACTAAGCTGGGGAGATACGCAGTATTTT.

This chain links TRBV7-9 with TRBJ2-1; a weak D match, TRBD2 (5 bases). Trimming left V 1 base short and J 4 bases short, with 11 bases between. The CDR3 loop spans 15 amino acids. Germline V gives CDR1 SEHNR, CDR2 FQNEAQ (reference sequence). The CDR3 here is CASSLEDSWYNEQFF. The CDR3 region has the DNA TGTGCCAGCAGCTTAGAGGACTCTTGGTACAATGAGCAGTTCTTC. The whole variable domain, filled in from reference TRBV7-9 and TRBJ2-1, reads DTGVSQNPRHKITKRGQNVTFRCDPISEHNRLYWYRQTLGQGPEFLTYFQNEAQLEKSRLLSDRFSAERPKGSFSTLEIQRTEQGDSAMYLCASSLEDSWYNEQFFGPGTRLTVL.

The rearrangement links TRBV4-1 to TRBJ1-1; TRBD1 might be the D (5 bases). Deletions cut 0 bases from V and 6 bases from J, with 14 bases between. In germline, CDR1 is MGHRA, CDR2 YSYEKL. The CDR3 contains 15 residues. CDR3 bases: TGCGCCAGCAGCCAAGATCGTCGGGGGATAGCTGAAGCTTTCTTT. Translation gives CASSQDRRGIAEAFF.

This rearrangement joins TRBV12-3 or TRBV12-4 to TRBJ2-3; TRBD2 is a possible D gene (6 bases). The V gene lost 6 bases and the J gene lost 4 bases, with 17 bases spanning the gap. The CDR3 covers 15 residues. In DNA form, the CDR3 reads TGTGCCAGCAGCCTTGGTGGAGCTAGCGCAGATACGCAGTATTTT. It translates to CASSLGGASADTQYF.

As concerns this clonotype: A read error is possible here, since a much larger clone lies one base away. CDR3 amino acids: CASSLTGQNYGYTF. The DNA of the CDR3 is TGTGCCAGCAGCTTAACGGGACAGAACTATGGCTACACCTTC. V is TRBV7-3 and J is TRBJ1-2; 7 nucleotides line up with TRBD1. There are 14 residues in the CDR3. In germline, CDR1 is SGHTA, CDR2 FQGTGA. With 0 bases clipped from V and 2 bases from J, the junction kept 0 bases outside the gene matches.

This chain links TRBV7-6 with TRBJ2-3; 8 nucleotides match TRBD1. Germline lookup yields CDR1 SGHVS and CDR2 FNYEAQ. The CDR3 covers 16 residues. V shed 3 bases, J shed 6 bases, and the junction held 11 bases outside the gene matches. CDR3 in amino acids: CASSLESGGSWDTQYF. As DNA, the CDR3 is TGTGCCAGCAGCTTGGAGTCAGGGGGCTCTTGGGATACGCAGTATTTT.

The chain uses TRBV5-1 and TRBJ2-5, with 11 bases lining up with TRBD2. The CDR3 is made up of 17 amino acids. The J segment lost 1 base and the V segment lost 4 bases, leaving 9 bases of the junction unmatched. From germline, CDR1 is SGHRS and CDR2 YFSETQ. The DNA for the CDR3 is TGCGCCAGCAGCCAAGCAGTACTAGCGGGAGTCCAAGAGACCCAGTACTTC. This encodes CASSQAVLAGVQETQYF.

This clonotype came up a few times. The chain recombines TRBV4-1 with TRBJ2-1, with D perhaps TRBD1 (5 bases). Trimming removed 4 bases from V and 9 bases from J, with 19 bases in between. Looked up from germline, CDR1 is MGHRA and CDR2 is YSYEKL. CDR3 size: 15 residues. DNA for the CDR3: TGCGCCAGCAGCCCTTCGGAGCCCCCAGGGATTGAGCAGTTCTTC. Translated, it gives CASSPSEPPGIEQFF.